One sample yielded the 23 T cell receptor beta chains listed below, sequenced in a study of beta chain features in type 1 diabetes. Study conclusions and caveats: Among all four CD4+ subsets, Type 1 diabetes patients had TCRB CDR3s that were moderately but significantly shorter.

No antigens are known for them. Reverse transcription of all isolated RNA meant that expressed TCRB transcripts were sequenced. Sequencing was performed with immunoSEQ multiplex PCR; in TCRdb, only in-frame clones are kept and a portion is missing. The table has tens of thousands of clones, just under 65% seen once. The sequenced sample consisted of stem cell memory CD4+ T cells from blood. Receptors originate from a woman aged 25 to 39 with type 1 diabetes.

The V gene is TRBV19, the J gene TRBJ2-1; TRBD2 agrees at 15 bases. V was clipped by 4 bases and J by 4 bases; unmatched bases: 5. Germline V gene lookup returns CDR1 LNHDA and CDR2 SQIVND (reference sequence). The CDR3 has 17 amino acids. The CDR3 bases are TGTGCCAGTAGTAAAGGACTAGCGGGAGGGAGTTACAATGAGCAGTTCTTC. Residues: CASSKGLAGGSYNEQFF.

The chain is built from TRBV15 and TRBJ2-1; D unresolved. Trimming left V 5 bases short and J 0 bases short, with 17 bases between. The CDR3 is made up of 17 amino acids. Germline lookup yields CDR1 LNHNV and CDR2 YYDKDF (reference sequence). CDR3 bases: TGTGCCACCAGCCCTATTGGCGGCACCCGCTCCTACAATGAGCAGTTCTTC. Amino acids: CATSPIGGTRSYNEQFF.

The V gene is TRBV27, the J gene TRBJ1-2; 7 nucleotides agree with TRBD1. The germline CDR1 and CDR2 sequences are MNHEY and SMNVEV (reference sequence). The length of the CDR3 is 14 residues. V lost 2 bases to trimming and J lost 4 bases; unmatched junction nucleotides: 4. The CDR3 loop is CASSLNRGGYGYTF. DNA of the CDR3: TGTGCCAGCAGTTTAAACAGGGGAGGCTATGGCTACACCTTC.

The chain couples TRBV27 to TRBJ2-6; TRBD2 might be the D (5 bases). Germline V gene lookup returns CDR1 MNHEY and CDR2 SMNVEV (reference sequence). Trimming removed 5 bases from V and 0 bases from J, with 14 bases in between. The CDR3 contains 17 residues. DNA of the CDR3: TGTGCCAGCAGTCGACCGGACTTGGCCTCTGGGGCCAACGTCCTGACTTTC. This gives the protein CASSRPDLASGANVLTF.

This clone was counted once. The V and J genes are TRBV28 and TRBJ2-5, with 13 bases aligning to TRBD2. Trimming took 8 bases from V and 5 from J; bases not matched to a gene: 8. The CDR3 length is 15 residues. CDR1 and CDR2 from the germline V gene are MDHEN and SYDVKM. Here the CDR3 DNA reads TGTGCCAGCGTCACTAGCGGGAGGGCCGGGGAGACCCAGTACTTC. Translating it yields CASVTSGRAGETQYF.

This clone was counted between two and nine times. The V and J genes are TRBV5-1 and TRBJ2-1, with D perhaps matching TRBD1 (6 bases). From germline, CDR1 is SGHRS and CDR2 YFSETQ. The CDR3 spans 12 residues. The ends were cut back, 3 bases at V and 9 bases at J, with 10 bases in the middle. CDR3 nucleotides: TGCGCCAGCAGCTGGGGGCTTGGTGAGCAGTTCTTC. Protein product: CASSWGLGEQFF.

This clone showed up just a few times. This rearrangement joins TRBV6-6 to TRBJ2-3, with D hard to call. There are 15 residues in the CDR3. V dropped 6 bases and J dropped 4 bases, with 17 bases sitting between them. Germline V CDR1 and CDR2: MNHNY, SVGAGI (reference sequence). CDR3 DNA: TGTGCCAGCAGCCAGACACCAAGAACACCAGATACGCAGTATTTT. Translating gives CASSQTPRTPDTQYF.

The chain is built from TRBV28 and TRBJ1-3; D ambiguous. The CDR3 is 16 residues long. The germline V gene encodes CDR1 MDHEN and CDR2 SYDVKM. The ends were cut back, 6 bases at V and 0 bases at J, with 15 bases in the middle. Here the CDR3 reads CASSPQLAHSGNTIYF. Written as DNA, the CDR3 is TGTGCCAGCAGCCCGCAGTTGGCCCACTCTGGAAACACCATATATTTT. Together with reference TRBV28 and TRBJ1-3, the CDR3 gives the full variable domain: DVKVTQSSRYLVKRTGEKVFLECVQDMDHENMFWYRQDPGLGLRLIYFSYDVKMKEKGDIPEGYSVSREKKERFSLILESASTNQTSMYLCASSPQLAHSGNTIYFGEGSWLTVV.

The CDR3 is CASSPPGLAGETQYF. CDR3 sequence (DNA): TGTGCCAGCAGCCCACCGGGACTAGCGGGAGAGACCCAGTACTTC. This chain joins TRBV7-2 and TRBJ2-5; 12 bases are a match to TRBD2. Germline V gene lookup returns CDR1 SGHTA and CDR2 FQGNSA. This CDR3 has 15 residues. Trimming cost V 5 bases and J 4 bases; bases outside gene matches: 5. Using reference TRBV7-2 and TRBJ2-5 for the parts outside the CDR3, the full variable domain is GAGVSQSPSNKVTEKGKDVELRCDPISGHTALYWYRQSLGQGLEFLIYFQGNSAPDKSGLPSDRFSAERTGGSVSTLTIQRTQQEDSAVYLCASSPPGLAGETQYFGPGTRLLVL.

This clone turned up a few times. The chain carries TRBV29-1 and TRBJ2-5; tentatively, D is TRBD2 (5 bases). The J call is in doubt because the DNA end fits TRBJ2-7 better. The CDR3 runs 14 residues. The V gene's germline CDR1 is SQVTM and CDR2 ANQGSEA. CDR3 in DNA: TGCAGCGTTCGATTGGACGGGGTCTCCTACGAGCAGTACTTC. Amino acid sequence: CSVRLDGVSYEQYF.

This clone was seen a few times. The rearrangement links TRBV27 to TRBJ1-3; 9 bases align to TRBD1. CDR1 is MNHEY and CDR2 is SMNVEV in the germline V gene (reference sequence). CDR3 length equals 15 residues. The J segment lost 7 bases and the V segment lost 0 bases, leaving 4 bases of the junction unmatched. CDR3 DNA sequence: TGTGCCAGCAGTTTATCGGGACAGGGAAAGAACACCATATATTTT. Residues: CASSLSGQGKNTIYF.

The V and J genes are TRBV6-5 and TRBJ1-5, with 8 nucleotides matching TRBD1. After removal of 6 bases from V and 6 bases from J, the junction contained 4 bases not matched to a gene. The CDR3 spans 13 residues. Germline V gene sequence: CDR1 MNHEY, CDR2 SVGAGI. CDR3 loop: CASRDRVGQPQHF. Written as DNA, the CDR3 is TGTGCCAGCAGGGACAGGGTCGGTCAGCCCCAGCATTTT.

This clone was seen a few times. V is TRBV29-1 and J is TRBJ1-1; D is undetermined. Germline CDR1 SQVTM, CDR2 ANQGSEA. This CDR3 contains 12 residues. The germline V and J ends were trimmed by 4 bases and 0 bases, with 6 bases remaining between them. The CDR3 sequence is CSVARLNTEAFF. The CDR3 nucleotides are TGCAGCGTTGCTAGGCTGAACACTGAAGCTTTCTTT.

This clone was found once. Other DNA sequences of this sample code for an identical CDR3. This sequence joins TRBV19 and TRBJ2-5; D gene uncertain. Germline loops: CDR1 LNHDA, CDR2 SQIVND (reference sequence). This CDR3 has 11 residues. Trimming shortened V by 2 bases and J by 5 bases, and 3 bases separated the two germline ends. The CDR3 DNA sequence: TGTGCCAGTAGTATACGGGAGACCCAGTACTTC. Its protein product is CASSIRETQYF.

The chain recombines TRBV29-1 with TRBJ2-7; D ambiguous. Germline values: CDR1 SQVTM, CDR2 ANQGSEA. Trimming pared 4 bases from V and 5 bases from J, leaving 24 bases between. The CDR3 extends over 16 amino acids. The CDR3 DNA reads TGCAGCGTTGCGATACGAGTGGATGGTCTCAGGAACGAGCAGTACTTC. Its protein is CSVAIRVDGLRNEQYF.

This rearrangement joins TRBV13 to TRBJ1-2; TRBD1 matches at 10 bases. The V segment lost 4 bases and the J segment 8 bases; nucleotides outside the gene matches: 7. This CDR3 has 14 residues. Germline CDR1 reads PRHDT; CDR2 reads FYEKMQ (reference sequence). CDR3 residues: CASSSRQGARGYTF. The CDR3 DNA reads TGTGCCAGCAGCTCGAGACAGGGGGCGCGGGGCTACACCTTC. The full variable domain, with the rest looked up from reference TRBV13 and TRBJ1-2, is AAGVIQSPRHLIKEKRETATLKCYPIPRHDTVYWYQQGPGQDPQFLISFYEKMQSDKGSIPDRFSAQQFSDYHSELNMSSLELGDSALYFCASSSRQGARGYTFGSGTRLTVV.

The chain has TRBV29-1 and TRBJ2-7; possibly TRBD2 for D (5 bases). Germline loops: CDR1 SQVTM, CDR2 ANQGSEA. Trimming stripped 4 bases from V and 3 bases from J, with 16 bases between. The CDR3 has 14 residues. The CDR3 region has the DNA TGCAGCGTTGTTGGGGAGAACACAAACTACGAGCAGTACTTC. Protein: CSVVGENTNYEQYF.

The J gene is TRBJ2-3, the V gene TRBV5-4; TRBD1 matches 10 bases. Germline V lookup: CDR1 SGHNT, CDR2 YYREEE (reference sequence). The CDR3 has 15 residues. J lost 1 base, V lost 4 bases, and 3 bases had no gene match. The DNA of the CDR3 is TGTGCCAGCAGCACCGGGACAGGGGGCACAGATACGCAGTATTTT. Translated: CASSTGTGGTDTQYF. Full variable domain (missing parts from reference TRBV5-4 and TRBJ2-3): ETGVTQSPTHLIKTRGQQVTLRCSSQSGHNTVSWYQQALGQGPQFIFQYYREEENGRGNFPPRFSGLQFPNYSSELNVNALELDDSALYLCASSTGTGGTDTQYFGPGTRLTVL.

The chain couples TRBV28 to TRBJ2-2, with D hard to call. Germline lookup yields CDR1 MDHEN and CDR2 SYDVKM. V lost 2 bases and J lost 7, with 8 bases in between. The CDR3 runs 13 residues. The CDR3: CASSLASYGELFF. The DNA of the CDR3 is TGTGCCAGCAGTTTAGCGTCTTACGGGGAGCTGTTTTTT.

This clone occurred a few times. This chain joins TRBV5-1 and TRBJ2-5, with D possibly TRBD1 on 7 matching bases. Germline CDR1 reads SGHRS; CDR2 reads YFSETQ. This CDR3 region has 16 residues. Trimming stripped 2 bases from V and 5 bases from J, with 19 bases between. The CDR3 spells CASSLARSGGGETQYF. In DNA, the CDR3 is TGCGCCAGCAGCTTAGCCCGGAGCGGAGGGGGCGAGACCCAGTACTTC.

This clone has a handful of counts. CDR3 region: CAISESPEETQYF. CDR3 coding DNA: TGTGCCATCAGTGAGTCGCCAGAAGAGACCCAGTACTTC. V is TRBV10-3 and J is TRBJ2-5; the D is unclear. CDR1 is ENHRY, CDR2 SYGVKD, per germline. The CDR3 is 13 amino acids. The V and J ends lost 0 bases and 3 bases respectively, with 5 bases between them.

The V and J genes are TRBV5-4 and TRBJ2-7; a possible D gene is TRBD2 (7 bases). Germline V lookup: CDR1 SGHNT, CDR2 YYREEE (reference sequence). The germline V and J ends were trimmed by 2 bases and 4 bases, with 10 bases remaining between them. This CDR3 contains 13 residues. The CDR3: CASSLGGGYEQYF. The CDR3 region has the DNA TGTGCCAGCAGCTTAGGGGGAGGGTACGAGCAGTACTTC.

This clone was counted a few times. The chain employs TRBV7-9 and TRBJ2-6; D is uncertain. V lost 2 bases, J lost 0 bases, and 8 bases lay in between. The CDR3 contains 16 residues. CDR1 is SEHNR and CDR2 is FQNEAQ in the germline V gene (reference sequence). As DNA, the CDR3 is TGTGCCAGCAGCTTATTCTTGGCCTCTGGGGCCAACGTCCTGACTTTC. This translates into CASSLFLASGANVLTF. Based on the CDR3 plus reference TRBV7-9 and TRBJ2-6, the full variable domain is DTGVSQNPRHKITKRGQNVTFRCDPISEHNRLYWYRQTLGQGPEFLTYFQNEAQLEKSRLLSDRFSAERPKGSFSTLEIQRTEQGDSAMYLCASSLFLASGANVLTFGAGSRLTVL.